This T cell receptor beta chain was retrieved from a study of vaccination and CD4 T cells after COVID-19 (dated by TCRdb to 2022 to 2024). Some background on the complete study: SARS-CoV-2 positivity had been established in the convalescent patients by nasal swab PCR, and mild disease was recorded in roughly 10 of these patients and severe disease in one. Post-COVID blood samples were collected from convalescent patients a median of around 96 days after diagnosis, with a range of roughly 30 to 170 days. Participants got two doses of the Pfizer-BioNTech BNT162b2 vaccine (n=8) or two doses of the Moderna mRNA-1273 vaccine (n=2). Six males and four females were included in the convalescent cohort, with two Hispanic individuals, seven Caucasians, two Asians and one multiracial person represented. Three convalescent patients gave samples both early after vaccination (day 14) and late after vaccination (days 161 to 241). The spike-specific CD4+ TCR repertoire was compared before and after mRNA vaccination in 10 COVID-19 convalescent patients and a handful of infection-naive healthy vaccine recipients. Post-vaccine blood samples were collected a median of about 72 days after the second vaccine dose, ranging from about 14 to 241 days. Overall study outcomes, separate from this receptor: The median count of SARS-CoV-2-reactive clonotypes went up from around 23 after infection to a few dozen after vaccination, although the change was not significant. Among convalescent patients, a median around 89% of the SARS-CoV-2-reactive clones seen after vaccination appeared only after vaccination, which suggests priming specific to the vaccine. The study included relatively few convalescent patients and did not analyze early timepoints after natural infection. Of the vaccine-specific clones in convalescent patients, 304 of 307, or nearly all, reacted only to SARS-CoV-2 spike and did not cross-react with common cold coronaviruses.

Reading the label with the study, this specimen's time point is: late sampling 161 to 241 days after vaccination in a few convalescent patients. The convalescent patients' positive SARS-CoV-2 PCR tests fell between March and December 2020, which was before the Alpha, Beta and Delta variants emerged in the United States. Ficoll-Paque Plus gradient centrifugation was used to isolate PBMCs from whole blood, and the isolated PBMCs were then either used fresh or cryopreserved at -140C. Worth noting for this clonotype: The specificity of this receptor is unknown. Qualities for individual bases were not recorded, and no much larger clone is one base off.

The CDR1 and CDR2 encoded by the germline V gene are MDHEN and SYDVKM. The CDR3 spans 14 residues, from the cysteine through the phenylalanine. The entry retains the CDR3 DNA only, 42 bases that are in frame from base 1. Clipping removes 8 bases from V and 4 bases from J, with 6 as the unmatched junction base count. The receptor library was made with PCR. Sequencing instrument: Illumina iSeq 100. On the authors' methods: Non-productive sequences were removed, and CDR3s that did not start with C, did not end with F or W, or were shorter than 7 amino acids were discarded. Levenshtein distances (stringdist) and unrooted phylogenetic trees (ape) in R version 3.6.1 were used to assess CDR3 homology. The public sequencing data were trimmed at Q25 with fastp and processed into clonotypes with MiXCR by TCRdb, which kept only in-frame beta chains. Under each unique CDR3 protein, matching rows form one entry showing the most common genes and DNA. It is TCRdb's table, rather than the study itself, that gives the V and J calls and clone size. The sample profile shows just over 35,000 distinct CDR3 sequences; more than 35% of them were found once. The ten largest account for roughly 5.9% of the sample.

The rearranged chain carries TRBV28 and TRBJ2-2; the junction holds 8 bases that match TRBD1. This receptor was taken from a human donor who had recovered from COVID-19. The sequencing used CD4+ T cells from blood, collected about 7 months after SARS-CoV-2 vaccination. The CDR3 reads as follows: CASFTGGGTGELFF. The bases read TGTGCCAGCTTCACAGGGGGTGGCACCGGGGAGCTGTTTTTT. The full variable domain, completed from the reference TRBV28 and TRBJ2-2 proteins outside the CDR3, reads DVKVTQSSRYLVKRTGEKVFLECVQDMDHENMFWYRQDPGLGLRLIYFSYDVKMKEKGDIPEGYSVSREKKERFSLILESASTNQTSMYLCASFTGGGTGELFFGEGSRLTVL.